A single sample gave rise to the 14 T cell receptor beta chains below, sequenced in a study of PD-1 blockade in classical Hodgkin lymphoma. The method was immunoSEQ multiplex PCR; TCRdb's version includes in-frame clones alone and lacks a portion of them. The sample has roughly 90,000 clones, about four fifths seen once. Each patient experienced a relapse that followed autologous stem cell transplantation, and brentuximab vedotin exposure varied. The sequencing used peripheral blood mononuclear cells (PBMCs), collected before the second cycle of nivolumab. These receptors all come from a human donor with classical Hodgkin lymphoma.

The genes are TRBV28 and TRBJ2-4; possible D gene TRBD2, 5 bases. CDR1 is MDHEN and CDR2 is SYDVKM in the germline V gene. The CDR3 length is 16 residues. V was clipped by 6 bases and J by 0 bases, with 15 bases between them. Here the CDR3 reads CASSPSVGEAKNIQYF. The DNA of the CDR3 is TGTGCCAGCAGCCCAAGCGTCGGGGAAGCCAAAAACATTCAGTACTTC.

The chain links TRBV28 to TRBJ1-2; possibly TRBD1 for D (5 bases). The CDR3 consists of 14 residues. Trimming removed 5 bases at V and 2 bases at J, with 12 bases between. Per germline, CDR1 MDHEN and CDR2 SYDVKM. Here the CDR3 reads CASSGGRDNYGYTF. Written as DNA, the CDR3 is TGTGCCAGCAGTGGTGGCAGGGACAACTATGGCTACACCTTC.

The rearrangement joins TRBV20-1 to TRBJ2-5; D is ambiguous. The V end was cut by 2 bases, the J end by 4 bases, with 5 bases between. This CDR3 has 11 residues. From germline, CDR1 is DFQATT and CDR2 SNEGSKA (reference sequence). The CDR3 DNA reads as TGCAGTGCTAGAAAGGGAGAGACCCAGTACTTC. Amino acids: CSARKGETQYF.

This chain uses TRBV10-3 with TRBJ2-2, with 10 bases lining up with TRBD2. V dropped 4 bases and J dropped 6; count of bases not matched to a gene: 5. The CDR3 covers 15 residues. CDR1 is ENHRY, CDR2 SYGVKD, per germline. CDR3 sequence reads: CAISGGTSAAGELFF. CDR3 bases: TGTGCCATCAGTGGGGGGACTAGCGCGGCCGGGGAGCTGTTTTTT.

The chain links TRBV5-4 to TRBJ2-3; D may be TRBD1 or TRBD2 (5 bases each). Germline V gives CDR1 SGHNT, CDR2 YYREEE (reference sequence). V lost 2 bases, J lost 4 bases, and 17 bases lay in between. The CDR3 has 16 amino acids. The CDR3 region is CASSLMSGPEADTQYF. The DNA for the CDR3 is TGTGCCAGCAGCTTAATGTCGGGACCAGAGGCAGATACGCAGTATTTT. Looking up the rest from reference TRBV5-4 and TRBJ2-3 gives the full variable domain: ETGVTQSPTHLIKTRGQQVTLRCSSQSGHNTVSWYQQALGQGPQFIFQYYREEENGRGNFPPRFSGLQFPNYSSELNVNALELDDSALYLCASSLMSGPEADTQYFGPGTRLTVL.

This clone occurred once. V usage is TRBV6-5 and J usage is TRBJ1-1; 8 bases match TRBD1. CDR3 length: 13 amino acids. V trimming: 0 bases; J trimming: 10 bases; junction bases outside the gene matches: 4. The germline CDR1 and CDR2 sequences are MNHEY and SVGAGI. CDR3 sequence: CASSYSRGRVAFF. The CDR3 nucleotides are TGTGCCAGCAGTTACTCCAGGGGGCGAGTAGCTTTCTTT.

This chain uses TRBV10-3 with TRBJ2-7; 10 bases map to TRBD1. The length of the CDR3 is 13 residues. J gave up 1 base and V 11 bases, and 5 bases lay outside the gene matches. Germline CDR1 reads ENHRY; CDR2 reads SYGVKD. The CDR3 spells CASGTGESYEQYF. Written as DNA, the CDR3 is TGTGCCTCCGGGACAGGGGAATCCTACGAGCAGTACTTC.

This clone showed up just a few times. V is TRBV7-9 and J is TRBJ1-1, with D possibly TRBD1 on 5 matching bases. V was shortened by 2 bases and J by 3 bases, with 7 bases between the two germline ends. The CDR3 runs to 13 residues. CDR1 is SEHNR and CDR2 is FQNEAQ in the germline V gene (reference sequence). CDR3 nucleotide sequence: TGTGCCAGCAGCTTACGGGGGGACACTGAAGCTTTCTTT. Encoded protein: CASSLRGDTEAFF.

CDR3 nucleotides: TGTGCCAGCAGTTACTCGGCGGGCGGAGGGGAGACCCAGTACTTC. This codes for CASSYSAGGGETQYF. The chain joins TRBV6-5 to TRBJ2-5; a possible D gene is TRBD2 (6 bases). V was trimmed by 0 bases and J by 5 bases, leaving 13 bases between them. The CDR3 has 15 residues. CDR1 and CDR2 (germline): MNHEY, SVGAGI.

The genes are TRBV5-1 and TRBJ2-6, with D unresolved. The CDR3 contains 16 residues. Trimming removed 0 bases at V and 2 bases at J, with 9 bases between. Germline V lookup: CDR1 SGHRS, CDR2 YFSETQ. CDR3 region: CASSLAPTPGANVLTF. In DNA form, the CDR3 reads TGCGCCAGCAGCTTGGCCCCGACACCTGGGGCCAACGTCCTGACTTTC. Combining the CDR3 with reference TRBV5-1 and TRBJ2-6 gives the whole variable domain KAGVTQTPRYLIKTRGQQVTLSCSPISGHRSVSWYQQTPGQGLQFLFEYFSETQRNKGNFPGRFSGRQFSNSRSEMNVSTLELGDSALYLCASSLAPTPGANVLTFGAGSRLTVL.

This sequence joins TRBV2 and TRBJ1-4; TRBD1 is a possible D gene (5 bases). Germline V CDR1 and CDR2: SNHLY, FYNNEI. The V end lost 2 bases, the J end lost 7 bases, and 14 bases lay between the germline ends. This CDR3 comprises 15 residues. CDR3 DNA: TGTGCCAGCAGTGAAACCGGGGCAGAAGGTGAAAAACTGTTTTTT. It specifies CASSETGAEGEKLFF.

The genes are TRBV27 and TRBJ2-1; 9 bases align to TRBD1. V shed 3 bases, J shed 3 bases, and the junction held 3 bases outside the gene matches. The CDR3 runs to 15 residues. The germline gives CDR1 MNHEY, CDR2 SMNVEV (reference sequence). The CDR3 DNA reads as TGTGCCAGCAGTTTCTCGGGACAGGGCTACAATGAGCAGTTCTTC. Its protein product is CASSFSGQGYNEQFF.

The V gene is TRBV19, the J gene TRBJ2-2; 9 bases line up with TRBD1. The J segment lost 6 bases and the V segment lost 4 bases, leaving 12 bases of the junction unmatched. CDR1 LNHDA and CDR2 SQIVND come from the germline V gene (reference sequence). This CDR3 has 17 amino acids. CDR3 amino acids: CASSKIRGQGTPGELFF. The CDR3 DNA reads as TGTGCCAGTAGTAAGATTCGCGGACAGGGGACCCCCGGGGAGCTGTTTTTT.

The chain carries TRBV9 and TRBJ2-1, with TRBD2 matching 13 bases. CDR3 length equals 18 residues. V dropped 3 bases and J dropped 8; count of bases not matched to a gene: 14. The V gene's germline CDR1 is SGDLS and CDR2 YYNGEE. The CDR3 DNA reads TGTGCCAGCAGCGCTCCGACCCCGGGACTAGCGGGATCCTATGAGCAGTTCTTC. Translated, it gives CASSAPTPGLAGSYEQFF.